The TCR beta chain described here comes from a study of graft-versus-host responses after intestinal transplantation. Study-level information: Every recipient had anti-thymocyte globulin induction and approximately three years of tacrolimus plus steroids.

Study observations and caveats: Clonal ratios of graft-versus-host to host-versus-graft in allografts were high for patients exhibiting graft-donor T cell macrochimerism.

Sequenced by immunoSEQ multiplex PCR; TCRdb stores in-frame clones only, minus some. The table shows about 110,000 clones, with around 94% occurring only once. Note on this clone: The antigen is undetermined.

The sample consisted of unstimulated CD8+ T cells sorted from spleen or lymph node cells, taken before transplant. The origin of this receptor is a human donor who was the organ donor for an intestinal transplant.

This CDR3 is CAMGDPLYNEQFF. The DNA of the CDR3 is TGTGCCATGGGCGACCCTCTATACAATGAGCAGTTCTTC. This rearrangement joins TRBV6-1 to TRBJ2-1; no reliable D call. The germline gives CDR1 MNHNS, CDR2 SASEGT. The V and J ends lost 10 bases and 4 bases respectively, with 14 bases between them. CDR3 length: 13 residues.